This TCR beta chain comes out of a study of T cell responses to AZD1222 COVID-19 vaccine. Overall study results and limits: The donors showed a predominance of white British ancestry and of females, with possible underestimation of clonal diversity. The breadth and depth of Spike-specific TCRs increased once two AZD1222 doses had been given. At baseline, seropositivity was found in only a handful of AZD1222 recipients. None of the repertoires were sampled until the peak T cell response had passed.

Profiled with immunoSEQ multiplex PCR; TCRdb holds only in-frame clones, not every one. The repertoire holds approximately 82,000 clones, with more than 90% as singletons. This clone is a singleton in its sample. The antigen is not known. Germline CDR1 SGDLS, CDR2 YYNGEE. The CDR3 runs 15 residues. Trimming removed 4 bases at V and 6 bases at J, with 16 bases between. The genes are TRBV9 and TRBJ1-4; D remains unclear. The material was peripheral blood, obtained on day 0 of AZD1222 vaccination. This TCR was recovered from an adult in good health. The CDR3 here is CASSPPRGEDEKLFF. The CDR3 DNA sequence: TGTGCCAGCAGCCCACCCCGGGGAGAGGATGAAAAACTGTTTTTT.